This TCR beta chain was observed in a study of early T cells in non-severe SARS-CoV-2 infection. TCRdb used MiXCR to reprocess the 5' RACE reads, holding one entry per CDR3 protein. The top ten clones hold roughly 6.8% of a sample with tens of thousands of distinct CDR3 sequences, over 9.5% of them seen once. This clonotype was counted many times. This TCR was sampled from an adult who was a healthcare worker with PCR-confirmed SARS-CoV-2 infection or an uninfected control (not recorded which). The sequenced material came from whole blood.

CDR3 protein: CASSELADTQYF. In nucleotides, the CDR3 is TGTGCCAGCAGTGAACTCGCAGATACGCAGTATTTT. V and J are TRBV2 and TRBJ2-3; D gene unclear. CDR3 length: 12 residues. The V and J ends lost 2 bases and 4 bases respectively, with 4 bases between them. Germline CDR1 is SNHLY and CDR2 is FYNNEI.